These T cell receptor beta chains were read from a single sample in a study of blood T cell repertoires in COVID-19. Libraries were prepared by immunoSEQ multiplex PCR; TCRdb keeps only in-frame clonotypes and omits some of them. The repertoire holds approximately 260,000 clones, with 85% to 90% as singletons. The material sequenced was peripheral blood. Receptor source: a woman aged 40 to 50 with acute or convalescent COVID-19. Each CDR3 is given without its conserved first and last residue. Each record gives: V gene, J gene, CDR3 protein.

v_call: TRBV6-5
j_call: TRBJ1-2
cdr3_aa: ASTRTGDGYT

v_call: TRBV28
j_call: TRBJ1-6
cdr3_aa: ASRDSSYNSPLH

v_call: TRBV4-1
j_call: TRBJ1-1
cdr3_aa: ASSQDYRETEAF

v_call: TRBV25-1
j_call: TRBJ1-1
cdr3_aa: ASQPATLTGNTEAF

v_call: TRBV9
j_call: TRBJ1-2
cdr3_aa: ASSDRQGVYGYT

v_call: TRBV7-2
j_call: TRBJ1-6
cdr3_aa: ASSTGVPYNSPLH

v_call: TRBV5-1
j_call: TRBJ2-1
cdr3_aa: ASSPGFAGGYNEQF

v_call: TRBV19
j_call: TRBJ1-2
cdr3_aa: ASSIVQGNYGYT

v_call: TRBV9
j_call: TRBJ2-1
cdr3_aa: ASSPSGGYNEQF

v_call: TRBV30
j_call: TRBJ1-6
cdr3_aa: AWRRAENSPLH

v_call: TRBV7-2
j_call: TRBJ1-4
cdr3_aa: ASSTIQGKLF

v_call: TRBV9
j_call: TRBJ1-5
cdr3_aa: ASSEGSLTNQPQH

v_call: TRBV27
j_call: TRBJ1-2
cdr3_aa: ASSSGANYGYT

v_call: TRBV7-3
j_call: TRBJ1-1
cdr3_aa: ASSLMGTPFSTEAF

v_call: TRBV28
j_call: TRBJ1-3
cdr3_aa: ASSLFRGGSSGNTIY

v_call: TRBV6-6
j_call: TRBJ1-2
cdr3_aa: ASSPPGGST

v_call: TRBV29-1
j_call: TRBJ2-5
cdr3_aa: SVDEGGKTQY

v_call: TRBV25-1
j_call: TRBJ1-2
cdr3_aa: ASSEVDSNGYT

v_call: TRBV7-3
j_call: TRBJ2-6
cdr3_aa: ASSSGTGASGANVLT

v_call: TRBV6-5
j_call: TRBJ1-5
cdr3_aa: ASQPGQGVGQPQH

v_call: TRBV5-6
j_call: TRBJ1-2
cdr3_aa: ASSPLTGDGHGYT

v_call: TRBV19
j_call: TRBJ1-2
cdr3_aa: ASRVSTGLNYGYT

v_call: TRBV7-2
j_call: TRBJ2-5
cdr3_aa: ASSSSRAQETQY

v_call: TRBV5-1
j_call: TRBJ2-1
cdr3_aa: ASSLVPLSSGGRSYNEQF

v_call: TRBV9
j_call: TRBJ1-1
cdr3_aa: ASSNHPGGSATAF

v_call: TRBV21-1
j_call: TRBJ2-5
cdr3_aa: ASSKAQSKETQY

v_call: TRBV24-1
j_call: TRBJ2-2
cdr3_aa: ATSDPTAGTGELF

v_call: TRBV7-2
j_call: TRBJ1-1
cdr3_aa: ASSPRVGQPTEAF

v_call: TRBV11-2
j_call: TRBJ1-4
cdr3_aa: ASSWGTGTNEKLF

v_call: TRBV11-3
j_call: TRBJ1-1
cdr3_aa: ASSSSGTQAF

v_call: TRBV2
j_call: TRBJ1-2
cdr3_aa: ASRGPGNGGYT

v_call: TRBV2
j_call: TRBJ2-3
cdr3_aa: ASSGLPGLAGDPDTQY

v_call: TRBV2
j_call: TRBJ2-3
cdr3_aa: ASSGPGLAFFPQY

v_call: TRBV5-1
j_call: TRBJ1-6
cdr3_aa: ASSEQGNNSPLH

v_call: TRBV7-3
j_call: TRBJ1-2
cdr3_aa: ASSLGQGYGYT

v_call: TRBV4-2
j_call: TRBJ1-1
cdr3_aa: ASSQDLFEAF

v_call: TRBV7-8
j_call: TRBJ1-5
cdr3_aa: ASSGSNQPQH

v_call: TRBV18
j_call: TRBJ2-1
cdr3_aa: ASSPRQGTNNEQF

v_call: TRBV6-5
j_call: TRBJ1-1
cdr3_aa: ASSYTGNTEAF

v_call: TRBV15
j_call: TRBJ1-2
cdr3_aa: ATSRDQGQDGYT

v_call: TRBV5-6
j_call: TRBJ1-5
cdr3_aa: ASSSNSLAPQH

v_call: TRBV19
j_call: TRBJ1-2
cdr3_aa: ASSTTAVDRGNGYT

v_call: TRBV4-1
j_call: TRBJ2-3
cdr3_aa: ASSQVSFQGGDTQY

v_call: TRBV30
j_call: TRBJ1-3
cdr3_aa: AWSPYSSGNTIY

v_call: TRBV18
j_call: TRBJ2-3
cdr3_aa: ASSPEQRSSTDTQY